This T cell receptor beta chain was retrieved from a study of identical twins. Study findings and constraints: Beta clonotypes that were abundant in cord blood contained fewer insertions, a pattern absent from memory repertoires. The conclusions drew on cross-sectional statistical analysis instead of tracking the same donors.

Trimming removed 6 bases from V and 5 bases from J, with 7 bases in between. The CDR3 loop spans 12 amino acids. Template switching supplied a universal primer site; unique molecular identifiers were carried on the cDNA. TCRdb reprocessed the 5' RACE reads with MiXCR, giving one entry per CDR3 protein. The sample lists under 500,000 distinct CDR3 sequences, around 15% occurring once. This clonotype has more than one count but fewer than ten. Antigen: not known. This sample also belongs to another study, concerning yellow fever vaccine responses in identical twins.

The clonotype comes from a woman under 30 in good health. The sample was CD4+ T cells sorted from blood. The chain employs TRBV12-3 or TRBV12-4 and TRBJ2-2; D not resolved. CDR3 nucleotides: TGTGCCAGCAGATTGTCGACCGGGGAGCTGTTTTTT. It specifies CASRLSTGELFF.